A selection of T cell receptor beta chains follows, all from one sample in a study of T-cell reconstitution after alpha-beta-depleted transplantation in children. From the PCR reads, TCRdb called clonotypes with MiXCR, one entry per CDR3 protein. The sample comprises about 290,000 distinct CDR3 sequences, roughly a tenth of which are singletons, and around 7.5% rests with the top ten. The sample here was PBMCs, taken before TCRalphabeta/CD19-depleted stem cell transplant. The receptors stem from a boy under two years old with acute myeloid leukemia, due to receive a stem cell transplant. Each CDR3 is given with its conserved first and last residue. D genes are given only for firm matches. Size values are once, few and many counts, or a class for expanded clones, and some rows have none.

many	-	TRBV28	TRBJ2-4	TGTGCCAGCAAGCAACGGGTTCTTTCTAAAAACATTCAGTACTTC	CASKQRVLSKNIQYF
-	-	TRBV5-1	TRBJ2-3	TGCGCCAGCAGGTCACCTCGACAAGCCCCAGATACGCAGTATTTT	CASRSPRQAPDTQYF
many	-	TRBV7-9	TRBJ1-3	TGTGCCAGCAGCTTATCGGGGGAGTTCCTCTCTGGAAACACCATATATTTT	CASSLSGEFLSGNTIYF
many	TRBD1	TRBV18	TRBJ1-5	TGTGCCAGCTCACCGGGACAGGGTCAGCCCCAGCATTTT	CASSPGQGQPQHF
few	TRBD2	TRBV4-3	TRBJ2-2	TGCGCCAGCAGCCAAGAGCGGACTAGTCCCGGGGAGCTGTTTTTT	CASSQERTSPGELFF
many	TRBD2	TRBV12-3/TRBV12-4	TRBJ2-5	TGTGCCAGCAGTGGATCGGGAGGTCCGGAGACCCAGTACTTC	CASSGSGGPETQYF
many	-	TRBV20-1	TRBJ2-1	TGCAGGGGATGGACCATGAGCTCCTACAATGAGCAGTTCTTC	CRGWTMSSYNEQFF
many	-	TRBV5-1	TRBJ2-1	TGCGCCAGCAGCTTGGAGGGCAGAAGCAATGAGCAGTTCTTC	CASSLEGRSNEQFF
many	-	TRBV11-2	TRBJ2-3	TGTGCCAGCAGCTTAGGAAGGGCAGGGGCGGATACGCAGTATTTT	CASSLGRAGADTQYF
many	-	TRBV12-3/TRBV12-4	TRBJ2-1	TGTGCCAGCAGTCCCTTTGAGGGGATAACCTACAATGAGCAGTTCTTC	CASSPFEGITYNEQFF
many	-	TRBV2	TRBJ2-1	TGTGCCAGCAGTGAAGTGAGTTACAGGCCCTACAATGAGCAGTTCTTC	CASSEVSYRPYNEQFF
many	-	TRBV28	TRBJ2-3	TGTGCCAGCAGTTTTGGGGGGCCCGCAGATACGCAGTATTTT	CASSFGGPADTQYF
-	-	TRBV28	TRBJ2-3	TGTGCCAGCAGTTTCAATAGCGGCGGCACAGATACGCAGTATTTT	CASSFNSGGTDTQYF
many	TRBD2	TRBV3-1	TRBJ2-1	TGTGCCAGCAGCCAAATGACTAGCGGGAGCAATGAGCAGTTCTTC	CASSQMTSGSNEQFF
-	TRBD1	TRBV5-1	TRBJ1-1	TGCGCCAGCAGCTTATCCAGGGGGACCATCATGAACACTGAAGCTTTCTTT	CASSLSRGTIMNTEAFF
few	-	TRBV4-3	TRBJ2-1	TGCTCCAGCAGCCAAGACGTGTACAATGAGCAGTTCTTC	CSSSQDVYNEQFF
few	TRBD1	TRBV6-5	TRBJ1-2	TGTGCCAGCAGTTACACAGACAGGGATCTCTATGGCTACACCTTC	CASSYTDRDLYGYTF
many	-	TRBV11-2	TRBJ2-5	TGTGCCAGCAGCCGGAGCGGGCCCGGGGAGACCCAGTACTTC	CASSRSGPGETQYF
-	TRBD2	TRBV20-1	TRBJ2-1	TGCAGTGCTAAGACTAGCTTAGGATACAATGAGCAGTTCTTC	CSAKTSLGYNEQFF
-	-	TRBV25-1	TRBJ2-3	TGTGCCAGCAGTGAAAGAGGCACAGATACGCAGTATTTT	CASSERGTDTQYF
-	-	TRBV7-3	TRBJ2-1	TGTGCCAGCAGCTTAACATGGACAGACAATGAGCAGTTCTTC	CASSLTWTDNEQFF
-	TRBD2	TRBV4-1	TRBJ2-5	TGCGCCAGCAGCCAAGATAGGGCTAGCGGTCAACAAGAGACCCAGTACTTC	CASSQDRASGQQETQYF
-	TRBD1	TRBV28	TRBJ2-7	TGTGCCAGCAGTTTATTCCCCTATTATGGGACAGGGGGCTACGAGCAGTACTTC	CASSLFPYYGTGGYEQYF
many	-	TRBV11-2	TRBJ1-3	TGTGCCAGCAGCCCCGAGATATTCAACACCATATATTTT	CASSPEIFNTIYF
many	-	TRBV12-3/TRBV12-4	TRBJ2-7	TGTGCCAGCAGTCCCCATCGATCGGGACGGGATTACGAGCAGTACTTC	CASSPHRSGRDYEQYF
many	-	TRBV12-3/TRBV12-4	TRBJ1-6	TGTGCCAGCGTGGCGGGCCCAATTGCTAATTCACCCCTCCACTTT	CASVAGPIANSPLHF
many	-	TRBV28	TRBJ1-4	TGTGCCAGCAGTTTAAGGTGGAGTAACCTCAATGAAAAAGAACTGTTTTTT	CASSLRWSNLNEKELFF
many	-	TRBV6-2/TRBV6-3	TRBJ2-1	TGTGCCAGCAACCTCGGACAATACAATGAGCAGTTCTTC	CASNLGQYNEQFF
many	TRBD1	TRBV20-1	TRBJ2-7	TGCAGTGCTTCGGACAGGGACGAGCAGTACTTC	CSASDRDEQYF
many	-	TRBV5-1	TRBJ2-3	TGCGCCAGCAGCTTGGGGGGGGAGACAACAGATACGCAGTATTTT	CASSLGGETTDTQYF
many	-	TRBV5-1	TRBJ2-1	TGCGCCAGCAGCTTGGGGGGGAATCCTTACAATGAGCAGTTCTTC	CASSLGGNPYNEQFF
many	-	TRBV4-3	TRBJ2-6	TGCGCCAGCAGCCAAGTCGGGGGGCCCTCTGGGGCCAACGTCCTGACTTTC	CASSQVGGPSGANVLTF
many	-	TRBV28	TRBJ2-7	TGTGCCAGCAGTCCACCCCGCGGTTTCTACGAGCAGTACTTC	CASSPPRGFYEQYF
many	-	TRBV21-1	TRBJ1-3	TGTGCCAGCAGCAAAGAAGACCCGGGCCCTGGAAACACCATATATTTT	CASSKEDPGPGNTIYF
many	-	TRBV4-2	TRBJ2-3	TGTGCCAGCAGCCAAGTACGGGGGAGACAGGACCCTAGCACAGATACGCAGTATTTT	CASSQVRGRQDPSTDTQYF
many	TRBD2	TRBV11-2	TRBJ2-5	TGTGCCAGCAGCTTGTCTAGCGGGAGCTGGTACCAAGAGACCCAGTACTTC	CASSLSSGSWYQETQYF
many	-	TRBV5-1	TRBJ2-1	TGCGCCAGCAGCCTGGACTTCAACAATGAGCAGTTCTTC	CASSLDFNNEQFF
many	TRBD2	TRBV11-3	TRBJ2-1	TGTGCCAGCAGCCCAACTAGCGGGGGTCGAAATGAGCAGTTCTTC	CASSPTSGGRNEQFF
-	TRBD1	TRBV5-1	TRBJ1-6	TGCGCCAGCAGCTTGAGCGGACAGGGGGCAGGTTCACCCCTCCACTTT	CASSLSGQGAGSPLHF
few	-	TRBV6-6	TRBJ2-5	TGTGCCAGCAGTCCACATTCAGAGACCCAGTACTTC	CASSPHSETQYF
many	-	TRBV7-2	TRBJ2-7	TGTGCCAGCAGCTTAGCGGGGGGAAGCTCCTACGAGCAGTACTTC	CASSLAGGSSYEQYF
many	TRBD1	TRBV29-1	TRBJ1-2	TGCAGCGCCGTCCGGGGGACAGGGGGCGTTAACGGCTACACCTTC	CSAVRGTGGVNGYTF
-	TRBD2	TRBV9	TRBJ2-1	TGTGCCAGCAGCGTAGGACCAGCGGGAGCCTACAATGAGCAGTTCTTC	CASSVGPAGAYNEQFF
many	-	TRBV7-6	TRBJ2-7	TGTGCCAGCAGCTTCGGCGGGGCCGGGTACGAGCAGTACTTC	CASSFGGAGYEQYF
many	TRBD2	TRBV24-1	TRBJ2-7	TGTGCCACCAGTGACAAAACGAGGCGGGAGGTATTCGACGAGCAGTACTTC	CATSDKTRREVFDEQYF
many	-	TRBV28	TRBJ2-7	TGTGCCAGCAGTTTAACCTCCGGGACGGCTTCCTACGAGCAGTACTTC	CASSLTSGTASYEQYF
many	TRBD2	TRBV4-3	TRBJ2-1	TGCGCCAGCCGGACTAGCGGGAGGGATGAGCAGTTCTTC	CASRTSGRDEQFF
few	-	TRBV5-1	TRBJ2-7	TGCGCCAGCAGCTGGGCTCCTACAGGGGTACTAGCGGAAACCTACGAGCAGTACTTC	CASSWAPTGVLAETYEQYF
-	-	TRBV11-2	TRBJ2-1	TGTGCCAGCAGCTTAAAGTATGAGCAGTTCTTC	CASSLKYEQFF
many	TRBD1	TRBV4-3	TRBJ1-4	TGCGCCAGCAGCCAAGAGGGGACAGGGGTCGAAAAACTGTTTTTT	CASSQEGTGVEKLFF